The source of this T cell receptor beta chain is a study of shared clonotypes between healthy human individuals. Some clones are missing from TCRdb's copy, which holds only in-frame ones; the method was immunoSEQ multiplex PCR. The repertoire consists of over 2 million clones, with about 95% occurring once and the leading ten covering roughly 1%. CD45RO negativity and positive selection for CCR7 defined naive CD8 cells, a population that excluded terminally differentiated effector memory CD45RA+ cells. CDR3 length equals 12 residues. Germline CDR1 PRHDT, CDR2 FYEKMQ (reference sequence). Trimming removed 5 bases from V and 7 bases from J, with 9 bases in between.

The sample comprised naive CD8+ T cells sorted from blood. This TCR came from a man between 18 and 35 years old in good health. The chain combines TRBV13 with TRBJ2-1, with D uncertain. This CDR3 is CASSPDGNEQFF. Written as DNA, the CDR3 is TGTGCCAGCAGCCCCGATGGTAATGAGCAGTTCTTC.